This entry describes one T cell receptor (beta chain). In the authors' methods: Amplification of reference gene primers provided the estimated nucleated cell counts. Sequencing used immunoSEQ multiplex PCR; TCRdb keeps in-frame clones, though not all of them. From that table come the V and J calls and clone size; the DNA was used to work out D and trimming. Among 100,000 to 150,000 clones listed, around nine tenths were seen once. The Seattle site enrolled patients during active infection and followed them longitudinally. The V gene's germline CDR1 is KGHDR and CDR2 SFDVKD. CDR3 length: 16 amino acids. Unmatched junction bases numbered 5, after V lost 2 bases and J lost 4 bases. The entry originates in a study of blood T cell repertoires in COVID-19. Study details: Samples came from the United States, Italy and Spain, spanning acute and convalescent COVID-19. Nucleic acid was either cDNA or gDNA, and it came from T cells, B-cell-depleted T cells, or PBMCs.

The chain carries TRBV24-1 and TRBJ2-2; 8 nucleotides match TRBD1. The sequence was obtained from a man aged 55-75 years with COVID-19, enrolled during active disease. Sequenced input: peripheral blood. CDR3 protein: CATSDSDRGTTGELFF. The CDR3 region has the DNA TGTGCCACCAGTGATTCAGACAGGGGCACCACCGGGGAGCTGTTTTTT.